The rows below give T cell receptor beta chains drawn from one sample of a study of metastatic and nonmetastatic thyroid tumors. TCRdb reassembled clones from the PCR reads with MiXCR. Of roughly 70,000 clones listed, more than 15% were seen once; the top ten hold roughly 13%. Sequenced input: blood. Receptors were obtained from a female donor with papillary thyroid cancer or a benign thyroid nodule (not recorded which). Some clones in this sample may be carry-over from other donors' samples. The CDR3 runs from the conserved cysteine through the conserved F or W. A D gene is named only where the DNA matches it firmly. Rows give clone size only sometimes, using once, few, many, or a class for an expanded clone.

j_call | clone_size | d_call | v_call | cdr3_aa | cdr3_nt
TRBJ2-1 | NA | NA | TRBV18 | CASSPSGTSYNEQFF | TGTGCCAGCTCACCATCCGGGACAAGTTACAATGAGCAGTTCTTC
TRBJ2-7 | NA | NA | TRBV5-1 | CASRDDLTGYEQYF | TGCGCCAGCAGAGACGACTTAACAGGCTACGAGCAGTACTTC
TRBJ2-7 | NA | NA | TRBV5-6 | CASSFGMVNEQYF | TGTGCCAGCAGCTTCGGGATGGTTAACGAGCAGTACTTC
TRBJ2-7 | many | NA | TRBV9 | CASSVGPLGDNRYEQYF | TGTGCCAGCAGCGTAGGGCCTCTGGGGGACAATCGCTACGAGCAGTACTTC
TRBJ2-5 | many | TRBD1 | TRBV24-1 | CATSDSGRGLEETQYF | TGTGCCACCAGTGATTCGGGCAGGGGGCTGGAAGAGACCCAGTACTTC
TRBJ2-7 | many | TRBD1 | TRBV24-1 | CATSDTSGTGDEQYF | TGTGCCACCAGTGATACCTCCGGGACAGGCGACGAGCAGTACTTC
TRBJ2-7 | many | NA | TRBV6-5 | CASSYSFQGNYEQYF | TGTGCCAGCAGTTACTCCTTCCAGGGTAACTACGAGCAGTACTTC
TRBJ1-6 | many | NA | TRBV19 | CASSIVRANSPLHF | TGTGCCAGTAGTATAGTACGCGCTAATTCACCCCTCCACTTT
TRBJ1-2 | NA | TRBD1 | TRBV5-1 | CASSLPRWDREKYLGYGYTF | TGCGCCAGCAGCTTGCCGAGGTGGGACAGGGAAAAATACCTGGGCTATGGCTACACCTTC
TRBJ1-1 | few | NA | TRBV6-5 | CASSYGTEAFF | TGTGCCAGCAGTTACGGCACTGAAGCTTTCTTT
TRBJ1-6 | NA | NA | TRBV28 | CASSLLLSSSSYNSPLHF | TGTGCCAGCAGTTTATTGTTGAGCAGTAGCTCCTATAATTCACCCCTCCACTTT
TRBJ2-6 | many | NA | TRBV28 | CASSLTGGANVLTF | TGTGCCAGCAGTCTAACCGGTGGGGCCAACGTCCTGACTTTC
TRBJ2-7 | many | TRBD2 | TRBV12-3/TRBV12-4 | CASSSPMTSGSRSF | TGTGCCAGCAGTTCCCCAATGACTAGCGGGAGCCGAAGTTTC
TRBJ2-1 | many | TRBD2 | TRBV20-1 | CSAKTSGAYNEQFF | TGCAGTGCTAAGACTAGCGGAGCCTACAATGAGCAGTTCTTC
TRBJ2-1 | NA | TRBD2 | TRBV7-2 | CASSLAMGAGHEQFF | TGTGCCAGCAGCTTAGCGATGGGAGCGGGGCATGAGCAGTTCTTC
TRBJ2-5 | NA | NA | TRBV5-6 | CASSLMETQYF | TGTGCCAGCAGCTTGATGGAGACCCAGTACTTC
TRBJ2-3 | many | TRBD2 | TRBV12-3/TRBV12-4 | CASSFGERERVPSTDTQYF | TGTGCCAGCAGTTTTGGGGAGCGGGAGCGCGTACCTAGCACAGATACGCAGTATTTT
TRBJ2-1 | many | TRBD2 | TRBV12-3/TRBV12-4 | CASNRGSGRNEQFF | TGTGCCAGCAACCGGGGGAGCGGGAGAAATGAGCAGTTCTTC
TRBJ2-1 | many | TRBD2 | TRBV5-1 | CASSRSTSGIYNEQFF | TGCGCCAGCAGCCGATCGACTAGCGGGATTTACAATGAGCAGTTCTTC
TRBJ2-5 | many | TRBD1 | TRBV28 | CAGSPGGAQETQYF | TGTGCCGGCAGTCCAGGGGGCGCCCAGGAGACCCAGTACTTC
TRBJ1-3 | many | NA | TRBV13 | CASSHLDSGNTIYF | TGTGCCAGCAGCCACCTAGACTCTGGAAACACCATATATTTT
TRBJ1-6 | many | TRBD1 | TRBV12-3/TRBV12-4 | CASSRAGTGSPPLHF | TGTGCCAGCAGTCGGGCCGGGACAGGGAGTCCACCCCTCCACTTT
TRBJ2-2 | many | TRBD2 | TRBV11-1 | CASSPGASGSGTGELFF | TGTGCCAGCAGCCCCGGTGCTAGCGGGAGTGGAACCGGGGAGCTGTTTTTT
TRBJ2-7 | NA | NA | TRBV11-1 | CASSSRIPSPQSPFYEQYF | TGTGCCAGCAGCTCTCGTATACCGTCCCCCCAATCGCCATTCTACGAGCAGTACTTC
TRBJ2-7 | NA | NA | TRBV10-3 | CAIRTAMSSYEQYF | TGTGCCATCAGGACAGCCATGAGCTCCTACGAGCAGTACTTC
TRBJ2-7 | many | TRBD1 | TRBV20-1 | CSARDSGTGVGEQYF | TGCAGTGCTAGAGACTCCGGGACAGGGGTTGGCGAGCAGTACTTC
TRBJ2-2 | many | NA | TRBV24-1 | CATRTGSAGELFF | TGTGCCACCCGGACTGGCTCAGCCGGGGAGCTGTTTTTT
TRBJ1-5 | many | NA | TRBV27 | CASRLGNPRGQPQHF | TGTGCCAGCAGACTAGGAAATCCTCGGGGTCAGCCCCAGCATTTT
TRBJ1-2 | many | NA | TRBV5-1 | CASKEGESNYGYTF | TGCGCCAGCAAAGAAGGTGAGAGTAACTATGGCTACACCTTC
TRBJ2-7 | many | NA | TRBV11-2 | CASSLVSGSSYEQYF | TGTGCCAGCAGCTTAGTTTCGGGAAGCTCCTACGAGCAGTACTTC
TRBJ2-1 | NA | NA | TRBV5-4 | CASSAADRFNEQFF | TGTGCCAGCAGCGCGGCCGACAGGTTCAATGAGCAGTTCTTC
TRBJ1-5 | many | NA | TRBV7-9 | CASSLANQPQHF | TGTGCCAGCAGCTTAGCTAATCAGCCCCAGCATTTT
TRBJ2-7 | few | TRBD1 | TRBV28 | CASSGQGGYEQYF | TGTGCCAGCAGTGGACAGGGGGGCTACGAGCAGTACTTC
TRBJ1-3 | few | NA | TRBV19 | CASRRGTGNTIYF | TGTGCCAGTCGACGTGGTACTGGAAACACCATATATTTT
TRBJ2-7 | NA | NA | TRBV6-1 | CASSPNLLGQHYEQYF | TGTGCCAGCAGTCCCAACCTACTTGGACAGCACTACGAGCAGTACTTC
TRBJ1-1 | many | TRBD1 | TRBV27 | CASSSQGAITEAFF | TGTGCCAGCAGTTCCCAGGGGGCAATCACTGAAGCTTTCTTT
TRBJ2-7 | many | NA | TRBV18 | CASSPGKGREQYF | TGTGCCAGCTCACCTGGAAAAGGCCGCGAGCAGTACTTC
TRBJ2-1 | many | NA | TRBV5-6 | CASSSADQYEQFF | TGTGCCAGCAGCTCTGCAGATCAATATGAGCAGTTCTTC
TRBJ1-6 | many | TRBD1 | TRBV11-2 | CASSLGFRGGYNSPLHF | TGTGCCAGCAGCTTAGGGTTCAGGGGGGGGTATAATTCACCCCTCCACTTT
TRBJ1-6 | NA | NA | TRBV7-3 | CASSSGTFTSPLHF | TGTGCCAGCAGCTCCGGGACATTCACATCACCCCTCCACTTT
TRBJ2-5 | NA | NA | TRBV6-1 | CASSPAEAQGGETQYF | TGTGCCAGCAGCCCCGCCGAGGCGCAGGGAGGAGAGACCCAGTACTTC
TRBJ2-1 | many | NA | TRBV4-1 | CASSQDRIGEQFF | TGCGCCAGCAGCCAAGATCGGATCGGTGAGCAGTTCTTC
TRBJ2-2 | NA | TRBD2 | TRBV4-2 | CASSHGTSSEGELFF | TGTGCCAGCAGCCACGGGACTAGTTCGGAAGGGGAGCTGTTTTTT
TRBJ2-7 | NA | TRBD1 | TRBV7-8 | CASGRRQGPYEQYF | TGTGCCAGCGGAAGGCGACAGGGCCCCTACGAGCAGTACTTC
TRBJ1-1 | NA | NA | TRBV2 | CAITDGALTEAFF | TGTGCCATCACGGACGGGGCCTTAACTGAAGCTTTCTTT
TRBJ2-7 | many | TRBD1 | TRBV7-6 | CASSLGTGGGYEQYF | TGTGCCAGCAGCTTAGGGACAGGGGGCGGGTACGAGCAGTACTTC
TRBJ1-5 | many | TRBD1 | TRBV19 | CASSIQGDQPQHF | TGTGCCAGTAGTATACAGGGGGATCAGCCCCAGCATTTT
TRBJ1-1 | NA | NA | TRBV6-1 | CASSFGGATEAFF | TGTGCCAGCAGCTTTGGGGGCGCCACTGAAGCTTTCTTT
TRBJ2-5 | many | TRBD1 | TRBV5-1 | CASCWTGAQETQYF | TGCGCCAGCTGCTGGACAGGGGCGCAAGAGACCCAGTACTTC
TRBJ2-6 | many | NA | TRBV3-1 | CASSLLTGANVLTF | TGTGCCAGCAGCCTCCTCACTGGGGCCAACGTCCTGACTTTC